The clone carrying this T cell receptor beta chain was found many times. This entry belongs to a study of neurological immune-mediated disorders. The CDR3 totals 14 residues. Germline-derived CDR1 and CDR2 are SGHRS and YFSETQ. Unmatched junction bases numbered 10, after V lost 7 bases and J lost 6 bases. TCRdb used MiXCR to reprocess the 5' RACE reads, holding one entry per CDR3 protein. The table has tens of thousands of distinct CDR3 sequences, 4.2% seen once; the top ten hold 2.9%. This clonotype originated in a man aged 45-60 years with multiple sclerosis. Sequencing was done on a sample of PBMCs. This chain joins TRBV5-1 and TRBJ2-1; 7 bases align to TRBD1. This chain's CDR3 is CASLGQVQANEQFF. DNA for the CDR3: TGCGCCAGCCTTGGACAGGTCCAGGCCAATGAGCAGTTCTTC.